This T cell receptor (beta chain) stems from a study of Ad26.COV2.S vaccination and SARS-CoV-2 variants. At the level of the study: The study gave Ad26.COV2.S intramuscularly, once or twice 56 days apart. Study findings and constraints: Those who received the vaccine showed greater spike-specific TCR breadth than those given placebo.

Per the germline V gene, CDR1 is ENHRY and CDR2 is SYGVKD. CDR3 length: 16 residues. The junction had 3 bases not matched to a gene; V was cut back by 1 base and J by 1 base. With regard to this clone: Antigen specificity is unknown.

Noted treatment: 15 to 20 received Ad26.COV2.S at low or high dose, single or two shots; 5 received placebo; per-sample allocation not given. Sampling took place 63 days after the first vaccine or placebo injection. The individual, an adult aged 18-55 years, was a donor in Boston. In the vaccine, an Ad26 vector expressed the SARS-CoV-2 spike of the Wuhan strain. The assay was immunoSEQ multiplex PCR, and TCRdb's table has in-frame clones only and misses some. The table includes about 680,000 clones, 89% detected once. The receptor was derived from a person between 18 and 65 years old who received the Ad26.COV2.S COVID-19 vaccine or a placebo. This material consisted of peripheral blood, taken in a trial of Ad26.COV2.S vaccine versus placebo. V and J are TRBV10-3 and TRBJ2-2, with 7 positions matching TRBD1. The CDR3 here is CAISEFGTENTGELFF. The DNA for the CDR3 is TGTGCCATCAGTGAGTTCGGGACAGAGAACACCGGGGAGCTGTTTTTT.